The T cell receptor beta chain under discussion was sequenced for a study of lymphopenia after photon versus proton radiotherapy. Note on this clone: The antigen is not known.

Germline V gene lookup returns CDR1 LNHNV and CDR2 YYDKDF (reference sequence). Trimming took off 5 bases at V and 0 bases at J, with 11 bases between the two ends. The CDR3 sequence is 15 residues long. Sequenced by immunoSEQ multiplex PCR; TCRdb stores in-frame clones only, minus some. Here the sample spans approximately 23,000 clones, approximately 90% being singletons. Overall study results and limits: Proton therapy kept repertoires fairly stable, unlike photons, which gained effector/memory cells. Only patients who died were analyzed for survival; proton advantage is unproven. In patients who died, overall survival fell as post-nadir TCR diversity dropped more.

The specimen was peripheral blood, collected from a patient treated with proton-based radiotherapy. The clonotype was recovered from a man older than 75 with esophageal cancer. The chain couples TRBV15 to TRBJ2-4; D is uncertain. The CDR3 DNA sequence: TGTGCCACCAGCCCCTTCCCCTCAGCCAAAAACATTCAGTACTTC. It codes for CATSPFPSAKNIQYF.